Below, 28 T cell receptor beta chains from the same sample are listed, as sequenced in a study of beta chain features in type 1 diabetes. Since all of the isolated RNA was reverse transcribed, expressed TCRB transcripts were what got sequenced. Repertoires were generated with immunoSEQ multiplex PCR, while TCRdb's copy carries only in-frame clones and drops some. The repertoire holds hundreds of thousands of clones, under 20% seen once, with about 0.02% in the top ten. Sequenced: naive CD4+ T cells from blood. Receptors originate from a woman between 18 and 29 years old in good health.

This clone was seen a few times. The V gene is TRBV29-1, the J gene TRBJ1-2; D is unclear. Germline loops: CDR1 SQVTM, CDR2 ANQGSEA. The CDR3 extends over 14 amino acids. Trimming shortened V by 6 bases and J by 4 bases, and 18 bases separated the two germline ends. Here the CDR3 reads CSVTAQGLRYGYTF. As DNA, the CDR3 is TGCAGCGTGACCGCCCAAGGGCTTCGCTATGGCTACACCTTC.

This clone turned up a few times. The chain links TRBV7-2 to TRBJ2-7; 9 nucleotides align to TRBD2. Germline lookup yields CDR1 SGHTA and CDR2 FQGNSA. The CDR3 loop spans 14 amino acids. V lost 2 bases to trimming and J lost 2 bases; unmatched junction nucleotides: 1. CDR3 bases: TGTGCCAGCAGCTTACGCGGGAGGGCCTACGAGCAGTACTTC. It is translated as CASSLRGRAYEQYF.

This clone was detected a few times. The chain joins TRBV7-2 to TRBJ2-1; D possibly uses TRBD1 or TRBD2 (5 bases each). Looked up from germline, CDR1 is SGHTA and CDR2 is FQGNSA. Trimming removed 4 bases at V and 6 bases at J, with 19 bases between. This CDR3 region has 16 residues. The CDR3 spells CASSSRRDDKRNEQFF. DNA of the CDR3: TGTGCCAGCAGCTCACGACGGGACGATAAACGCAATGAGCAGTTCTTC.

Note on this clone: One end of the junction is discordant with germline, which a read error may explain. V usage is TRBV6-1 and J usage is TRBJ2-3, with 10 bases that match TRBD2. The CDR3 consists of 16 residues. The germline CDR1 and CDR2 sequences are MNHNS and SASEGT. CDR3 sequence: CAISDSRLAGTDTQYF. Here the CDR3 DNA reads TGTGCCATCAGTGATTCTAGACTAGCGGGTACAGATACGCAGTATTTT.

V and J are TRBV10-3 and TRBJ2-7, with 10 bases aligning to TRBD1. The ends lost 3 bases at V and 1 base at J; junction bases unmatched: 6. CDR1 and CDR2 from the germline V gene are ENHRY and SYGVKD. The CDR3 extends over 16 amino acids. The CDR3 is CAISEPGTGASYEQYF. In DNA form, the CDR3 reads TGTGCCATCAGTGAACCTGGGACAGGGGCTTCCTACGAGCAGTACTTC.

This clone was seen only a few times. The V call is TRBV18, the J call TRBJ2-1; D is possibly TRBD2 (6 bases). This CDR3 comprises 15 residues. V lost 3 bases and J lost 8, with 17 bases in between. From germline, CDR1 is KGHSH and CDR2 LQKENI. The CDR3 sequence: CASSPSKGGPYEQFF. The CDR3 region has the DNA TGTGCCAGCTCACCCAGTAAAGGAGGGCCCTATGAGCAGTTCTTC.

V gene TRBV5-1 combines with J gene TRBJ2-7; D gene ambiguous. Looked up from germline, CDR1 is SGHRS and CDR2 is YFSETQ. Between the trimmed V and J ends, which lost 3 bases and 6 bases, there was a span of 7 bases. CDR3 size: 11 residues. The CDR3 protein is CASSSSVEQYF. For the CDR3, the DNA is TGCGCCAGCAGCTCCTCAGTCGAGCAGTACTTC. Drawing the rest from reference TRBV5-1 and TRBJ2-7, the complete variable domain is KAGVTQTPRYLIKTRGQQVTLSCSPISGHRSVSWYQQTPGQGLQFLFEYFSETQRNKGNFPGRFSGRQFSNSRSEMNVSTLELGDSALYLCASSSSVEQYFGPGTRLTVT.

This clone is a singleton in its sample. V is TRBV18 and J is TRBJ1-5, with 7 bases identical to TRBD1. This CDR3 has 13 amino acids. The germline CDR1 and CDR2 sequences are KGHSH and LQKENI. The trim removed 3 bases at V and 7 bases at J, leaving 3 bases unmatched. CDR3 in DNA: TGTGCCAGCTCACCCGGGACAGTCCAGCCCCAGCATTTT. It yields the protein CASSPGTVQPQHF. The variable domain in full, completed from reference TRBV18 and TRBJ1-5, reads NAGVMQNPRHLVRRRGQEARLRCSPMKGHSHVYWYRQLPEEGLKFMVYLQKENIIDESGMPKERFSAEFPKEGPSILRIQQVVRGDSAAYFCASSPGTVQPQHFGDGTRLSIL.

This clone has more than one count but fewer than ten. V gene TRBV6-6 combines with J gene TRBJ2-5; 10 nucleotides line up with TRBD1. V lost 2 bases, J lost 5 bases, and 8 bases stayed unmatched. The CDR3 consists of 16 residues. The germline CDR1 and CDR2 sequences are MNHNY and SVGAGI (reference sequence). The chain's CDR3 is CASSYTWTGGTETQYF. CDR3 nucleotides: TGTGCCAGCAGTTACACCTGGACAGGGGGGACGGAGACCCAGTACTTC.

The table lists this clone with a few counts. The chain couples TRBV5-4 to TRBJ2-1, with D possibly matching TRBD1 (5 bases). Germline V gene data show CDR1 as SGHNT and CDR2 as YYREEE (reference sequence). V was shortened by 4 bases and J by 6 bases, with 11 bases between the two germline ends. CDR3 length equals 13 residues. CDR3 protein: CASSPRVANEQFF. CDR3 in DNA: TGTGCCAGCAGCCCCAGGGTGGCCAATGAGCAGTTCTTC.

The gene calls are TRBV21-1 and TRBJ2-1; the tabulated D call, TRBD1, remains unverified against the DNA. TRBV21-1 is noted as a pseudogene. The CDR3 consists of 19 residues. CDR3: CASSAGTRATVRTYNEQFF. For the CDR3, the DNA is TGTGCCAGCAGTGCCGGGACAAGGGCCACAGTTAGAACCTACAATGAGCAGTTCTTC.

This rearrangement joins TRBV6-5 to TRBJ1-1; 9 positions agree with TRBD1. The V gene end was trimmed by 2 bases and the J gene end by 4 bases; junction bases not matched to a gene: 5. Germline V lookup: CDR1 MNHEY, CDR2 SVGAGI. This CDR3 contains 15 residues. This CDR3 reads CASSYAGTGPTEAFF. The CDR3 region has the DNA TGTGCCAGCAGTTACGCCGGGACAGGGCCCACTGAAGCTTTCTTT.

The chain employs TRBV15 and TRBJ2-2; perhaps TRBD2 as D (6 bases). The germline V gene has CDR1 LNHNV and CDR2 YYDKDF (reference sequence). V was clipped by 0 bases and J by 4 bases, with 21 bases between them. This CDR3 comprises 19 residues. In nucleotides, the CDR3 is TGTGCCACCAGCAGAGAGCCAGCCCCCCGGGAGAGTGGCACCGGGGAGCTGTTTTTT. This sequence encodes CATSREPAPRESGTGELFF.

This chain uses TRBV2 with TRBJ1-5; TRBD1 is a possible D gene (6 bases). Germline assignment: CDR1 SNHLY and CDR2 FYNNEI. Trimming took 6 bases from V and 9 from J, leaving 18 bases between them. The CDR3 contains 14 residues. The CDR3 loop is CASRRGGQPLPQHF. The CDR3, as DNA: TGTGCCAGCAGGAGGGGGGGACAACCCCTGCCCCAGCATTTT.

This rearrangement joins TRBV7-2 to TRBJ2-5; 9 nucleotides match TRBD1. V was pared by 5 bases and J by 7 bases, with 8 bases of the junction left unmatched. This CDR3 comprises 14 residues. Germline V lookup: CDR1 SGHTA, CDR2 FQGNSA. The CDR3: CASSLEQGARTQYF. CDR3 sequence (DNA): TGTGCCAGCAGCCTTGAACAGGGGGCGAGGACCCAGTACTTC.

This clone was detected a few times. The chain carries TRBV25-1 and TRBJ2-7, with 7 bases matching TRBD1. The germline V gene encodes CDR1 MGHDK and CDR2 SYGVNS. The CDR3 runs 14 residues. V lost 3 bases and J lost 6; bases outside the gene matches: 8. The CDR3 sequence is CASSDHRQGTEQYF. In DNA form, the CDR3 reads TGTGCCAGCAGTGACCACCGACAGGGAACCGAGCAGTACTTC.

The chain links TRBV7-9 to TRBJ1-3; D is possibly TRBD1 (6 bases). Trimming removed 4 bases from V and 0 bases from J, with 16 bases in between. Germline CDR1 reads SEHNR; CDR2 reads FQNEAQ (reference sequence). CDR3 size: 17 residues. The CDR3 loop is CASSSGTFIYSGNTIYF. CDR3 sequence (DNA): TGTGCCAGCAGCTCCGGGACATTCATATACTCTGGAAACACCATATATTTT.

This clone was counted only a few times. This rearrangement joins TRBV10-3 to TRBJ2-5; TRBD2 aligns across 15 bases. Germline V gives CDR1 ENHRY, CDR2 SYGVKD. V was clipped by 2 bases and J by 5 bases; unmatched bases: 6. This CDR3 has 17 residues. CDR3 in amino acids: CAISEGLAGGQWETQYF. The CDR3 DNA sequence: TGTGCCATCAGTGAGGGACTAGCGGGAGGGCAGTGGGAGACCCAGTACTTC.

This clone appeared a few times. The rearrangement uses TRBV2 and TRBJ1-1, with D unclear. V lost 1 base and J 11 bases, leaving 8 bases between the germline ends. CDR1 SNHLY and CDR2 FYNNEI come from the germline V gene. The CDR3 extends over 11 amino acids. The CDR3 loop is CASSEVEAAFF. The CDR3 DNA reads as TGTGCCAGCAGTGAAGTCGAGGCGGCTTTCTTT.

This clone was detected a few times. The chain is built from TRBV5-8 and TRBJ2-3, with 8 bases fitting TRBD1. J gave up 0 bases and V 4 bases, and 7 bases lay outside the gene matches. The CDR3 has 16 amino acids. Looked up from germline, CDR1 is SGHTS and CDR2 is YDEGEE. The CDR3 DNA follows: TGTGCCAGCAGCCAGGGACAGGCCTTTAGCACAGATACGCAGTATTTT. Encoded protein: CASSQGQAFSTDTQYF.

This clone occurred a few times. The same CDR3 arises from other DNA sequences in this sample as well. J is TRBJ2-7 and V is TRBV7-9, with a possible D match to TRBD2 (5 bases). V was cut by 2 bases and J by 4 bases, with 12 bases left in between. The CDR3 consists of 14 residues. The germline CDR1 and CDR2 sequences are SEHNR and FQNEAQ (reference sequence). The CDR3 region is CASSLSGKGYEQYF. As DNA, the CDR3 is TGTGCCAGCAGCTTATCCGGGAAGGGTTACGAGCAGTACTTC. Drawing the rest from reference TRBV7-9 and TRBJ2-7, the complete variable domain is DTGVSQNPRHKITKRGQNVTFRCDPISEHNRLYWYRQTLGQGPEFLTYFQNEAQLEKSRLLSDRFSAERPKGSFSTLEIQRTEQGDSAMYLCASSLSGKGYEQYFGPGTRLTVT.

Only a few counts were recorded for this clone. V usage is TRBV2 and J usage is TRBJ1-2; D might be TRBD1 (5 bases). The CDR3 has 10 amino acids. Between the trimmed V and J ends, which lost 9 bases and 4 bases, there was a span of 6 bases. Germline V gene data show CDR1 as SNHLY and CDR2 as FYNNEI. The CDR3 DNA is TGTGCCAGGCAGGGCTATGGCTACACCTTC. Amino acid sequence: CARQGYGYTF.

The CDR3 loop is CASSPPDSSYEQYF. The CDR3 nucleotides are TGTGCCAGCTCACCACCCGACAGCTCCTACGAGCAGTACTTC. The gene calls are TRBV18 and TRBJ2-7; D is perhaps TRBD1 (5 bases). This CDR3 contains 14 residues. CDR1 is KGHSH and CDR2 is LQKENI in the germline V gene. Trimming took off 0 bases at V and 0 bases at J, with 6 bases between the two ends.

This clone was recorded a few times. This chain connects TRBV9 to TRBJ2-3, with 7 bases matching TRBD2. CDR1 and CDR2 (germline): SGDLS, YYNGEE. This CDR3 spans 13 amino acids. The junction had 3 bases not matched to a gene; V was cut back by 7 bases and J by 1 base. DNA of the CDR3: TGTGCCAGCTCGGGGGGACGCACAGATACGCAGTATTTT. It specifies CASSGGRTDTQYF.

This chain links TRBV11-2 with TRBJ2-7; D is ambiguous. There are 13 residues in the CDR3. With 6 bases removed from V and 4 bases from J, the gap between germline ends came to 13 bases. Germline V lookup: CDR1 SGHAT, CDR2 FQNNGV. The DNA for the CDR3 is TGTGCCAGCAGTCTAGACCTCGAATACGAGCAGTACTTC. Amino acid sequence: CASSLDLEYEQYF.

This clone was picked up a small number of times. This chain connects TRBV7-2 to TRBJ2-2; 10 bases match TRBD1. V was clipped by 2 bases and J by 5 bases; unmatched bases: 5. The CDR3 has 16 amino acids. The V gene's germline CDR1 is SGHTA and CDR2 FQGNSA. The CDR3 here is CASSLSTGQGTGELFF. CDR3 nucleotide sequence: TGTGCCAGCAGCTTAAGCACGGGACAGGGGACCGGGGAGCTGTTTTTT.

This chain joins TRBV6-1 and TRBJ2-4; 8 positions match TRBD1. Per the germline V gene, CDR1 is MNHNS and CDR2 is SASEGT. Trimming cost V 4 bases and J 7 bases; bases outside gene matches: 3. The length of the CDR3 is 13 residues. CDR3 sequence (DNA): TGTGCCAGCAGTGGGGACAGGTTCAACATTCAGTACTTC. As protein: CASSGDRFNIQYF.

This clone was found a few times. The chain couples TRBV7-6 to TRBJ1-5; no reliable D call. The ends were cut back, 3 bases at V and 3 bases at J, with 15 bases in the middle. There are 16 residues in the CDR3. Germline V lookup: CDR1 SGHVS, CDR2 FNYEAQ. The CDR3 loop is CASSLLAEKVNQPQHF. The CDR3 bases are TGTGCCAGCAGCTTGCTAGCGGAGAAGGTCAATCAGCCCCAGCATTTT.